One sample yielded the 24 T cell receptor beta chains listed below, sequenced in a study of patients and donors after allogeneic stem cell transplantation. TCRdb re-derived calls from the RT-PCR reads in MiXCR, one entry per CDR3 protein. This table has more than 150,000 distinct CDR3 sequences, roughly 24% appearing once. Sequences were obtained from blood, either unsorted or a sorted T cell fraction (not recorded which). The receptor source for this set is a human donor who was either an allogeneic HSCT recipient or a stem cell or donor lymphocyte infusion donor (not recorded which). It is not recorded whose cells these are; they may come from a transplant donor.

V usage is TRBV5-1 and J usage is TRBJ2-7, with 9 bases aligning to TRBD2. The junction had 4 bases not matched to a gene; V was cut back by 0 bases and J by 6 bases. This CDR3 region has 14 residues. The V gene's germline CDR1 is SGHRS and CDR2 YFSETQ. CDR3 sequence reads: CASSLGLAGTEQYF. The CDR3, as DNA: TGCGCCAGCAGCTTGGGGCTAGCGGGGACCGAGCAGTACTTC.

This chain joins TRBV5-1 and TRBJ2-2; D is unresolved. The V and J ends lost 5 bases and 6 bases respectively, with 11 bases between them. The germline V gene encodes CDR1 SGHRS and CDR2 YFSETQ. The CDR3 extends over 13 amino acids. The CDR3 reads CASRGALSGELFF. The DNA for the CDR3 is TGCGCCAGCAGGGGTGCACTTTCCGGGGAGCTGTTTTTT. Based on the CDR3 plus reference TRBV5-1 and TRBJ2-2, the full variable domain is KAGVTQTPRYLIKTRGQQVTLSCSPISGHRSVSWYQQTPGQGLQFLFEYFSETQRNKGNFPGRFSGRQFSNSRSEMNVSTLELGDSALYLCASRGALSGELFFGEGSRLTVL.

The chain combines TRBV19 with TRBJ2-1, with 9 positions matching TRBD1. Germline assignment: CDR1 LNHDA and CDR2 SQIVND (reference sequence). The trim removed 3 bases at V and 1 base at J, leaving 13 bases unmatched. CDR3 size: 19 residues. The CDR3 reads CASSMVGIRTGASYNEQFF. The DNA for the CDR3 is TGTGCCAGTAGTATGGTAGGAATAAGGACAGGGGCTTCCTACAATGAGCAGTTCTTC.

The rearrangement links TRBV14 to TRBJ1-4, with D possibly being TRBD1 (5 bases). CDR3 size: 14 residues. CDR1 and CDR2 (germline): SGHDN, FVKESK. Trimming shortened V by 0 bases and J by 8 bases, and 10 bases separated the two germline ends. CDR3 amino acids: CASSQDLWGEKLFF. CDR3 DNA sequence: TGTGCCAGCAGCCAAGACCTCTGGGGGGAAAAACTGTTTTTT.

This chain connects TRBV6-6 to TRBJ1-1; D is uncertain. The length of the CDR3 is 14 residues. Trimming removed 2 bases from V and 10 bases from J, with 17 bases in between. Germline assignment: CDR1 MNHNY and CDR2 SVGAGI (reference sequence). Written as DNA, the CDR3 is TGTGCCAGCAGTTACCTGGGTGACCCTACGGCAGCTTTCTTT. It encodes CASSYLGDPTAAFF.

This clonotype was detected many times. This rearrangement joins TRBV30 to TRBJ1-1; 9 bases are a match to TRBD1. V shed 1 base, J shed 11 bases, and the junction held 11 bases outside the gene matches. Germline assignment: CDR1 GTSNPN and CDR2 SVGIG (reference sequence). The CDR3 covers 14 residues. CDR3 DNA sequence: TGTGCCTGGAGTGAGGACAGGGGCCCCTCAGACGCTTTCTTT. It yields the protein CAWSEDRGPSDAFF. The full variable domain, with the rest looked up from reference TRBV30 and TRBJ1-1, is SQTIHQWPATLVQPVGSPLSLECTVEGTSNPNLYWYRQAAGRGLQLLFYSVGIGQISSEVPQNLSASRPQDRQFILSSKKLLLSDSGFYLCAWSEDRGPSDAFFGQGTRLTVV.

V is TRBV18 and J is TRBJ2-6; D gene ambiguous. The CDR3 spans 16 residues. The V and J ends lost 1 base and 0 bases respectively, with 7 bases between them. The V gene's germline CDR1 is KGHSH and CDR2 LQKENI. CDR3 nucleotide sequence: TGTGCCAGCTCACCACGGGAAGGCTCTGGGGCCAACGTCCTGACTTTC. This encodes CASSPREGSGANVLTF.

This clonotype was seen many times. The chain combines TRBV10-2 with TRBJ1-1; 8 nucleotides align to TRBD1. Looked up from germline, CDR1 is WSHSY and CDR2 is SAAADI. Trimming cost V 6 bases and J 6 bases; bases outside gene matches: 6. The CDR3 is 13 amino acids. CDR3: CASSSTGDAEAFF. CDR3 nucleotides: TGCGCCAGCAGCTCGACAGGGGACGCTGAAGCTTTCTTT.

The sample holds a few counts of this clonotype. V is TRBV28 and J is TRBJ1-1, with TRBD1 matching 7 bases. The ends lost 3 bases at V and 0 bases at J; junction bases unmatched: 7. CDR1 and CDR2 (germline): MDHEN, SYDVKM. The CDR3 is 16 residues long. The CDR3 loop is CASSLGDRQMNTEAFF. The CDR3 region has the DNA TGTGCCAGCAGTTTGGGGGACAGACAGATGAACACTGAAGCTTTCTTT. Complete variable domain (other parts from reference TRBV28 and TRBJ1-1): DVKVTQSSRYLVKRTGEKVFLECVQDMDHENMFWYRQDPGLGLRLIYFSYDVKMKEKGDIPEGYSVSREKKERFSLILESASTNQTSMYLCASSLGDRQMNTEAFFGQGTRLTVV.

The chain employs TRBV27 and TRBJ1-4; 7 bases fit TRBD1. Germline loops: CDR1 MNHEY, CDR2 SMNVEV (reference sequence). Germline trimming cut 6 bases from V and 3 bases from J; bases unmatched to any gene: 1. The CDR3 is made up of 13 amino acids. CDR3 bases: TGTGCCAGCAGCGGGACAGCTAATGAAAAACTGTTTTTT. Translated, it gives CASSGTANEKLFF.

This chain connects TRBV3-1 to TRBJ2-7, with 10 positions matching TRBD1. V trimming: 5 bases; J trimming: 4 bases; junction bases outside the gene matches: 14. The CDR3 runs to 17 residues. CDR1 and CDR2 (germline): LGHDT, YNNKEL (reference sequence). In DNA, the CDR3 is TGTGCCAGCAGCTCCCTGGGGCGAGACAGGGGGCCTTACGAGCAGTACTTC. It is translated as CASSSLGRDRGPYEQYF.

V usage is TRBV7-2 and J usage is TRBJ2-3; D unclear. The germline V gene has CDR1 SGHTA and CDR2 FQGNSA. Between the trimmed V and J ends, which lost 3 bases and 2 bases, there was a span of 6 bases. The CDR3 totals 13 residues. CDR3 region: CASSFSYTDTQYF. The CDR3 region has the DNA TGTGCCAGCAGCTTCTCCTACACAGATACGCAGTATTTT.

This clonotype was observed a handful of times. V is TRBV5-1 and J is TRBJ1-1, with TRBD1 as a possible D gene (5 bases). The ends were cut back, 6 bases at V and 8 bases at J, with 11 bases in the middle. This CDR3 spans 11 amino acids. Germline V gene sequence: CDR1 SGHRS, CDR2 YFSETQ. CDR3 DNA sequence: TGCGCCAGCAAAGGGGTAATGGAAGCTTTCTTT. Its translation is CASKGVMEAFF. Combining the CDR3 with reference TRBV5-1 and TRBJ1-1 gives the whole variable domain KAGVTQTPRYLIKTRGQQVTLSCSPISGHRSVSWYQQTPGQGLQFLFEYFSETQRNKGNFPGRFSGRQFSNSRSEMNVSTLELGDSALYLCASKGVMEAFFGQGTRLTVV.

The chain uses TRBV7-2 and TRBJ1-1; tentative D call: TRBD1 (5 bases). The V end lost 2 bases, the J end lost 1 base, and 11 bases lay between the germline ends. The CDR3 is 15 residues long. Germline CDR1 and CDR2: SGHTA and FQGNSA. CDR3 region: CASSLMGVENTEAFF. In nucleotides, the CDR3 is TGTGCCAGCAGCTTAATGGGGGTGGAGAACACTGAAGCTTTCTTT.

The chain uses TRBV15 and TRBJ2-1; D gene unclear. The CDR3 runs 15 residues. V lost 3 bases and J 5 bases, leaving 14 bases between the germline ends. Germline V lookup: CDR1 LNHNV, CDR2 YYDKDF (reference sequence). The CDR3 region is CATSSRKGIDNEQFF. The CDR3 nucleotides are TGTGCCACCAGCAGTAGGAAAGGGATTGACAATGAGCAGTTCTTC.

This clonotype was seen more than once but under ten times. CDR3 DNA: TGCAGCGTTCACCCACTACAGGGGAACACTGAAGCTTTCTTT. Encoded protein: CSVHPLQGNTEAFF. The J gene is TRBJ1-1, the V gene TRBV29-1; tentatively, D is TRBD1 (6 bases). Looked up from germline, CDR1 is SQVTM and CDR2 is ANQGSEA. The CDR3 consists of 14 residues. Trimming took off 5 bases at V and 1 base at J, with 14 bases between the two ends. Based on the CDR3 plus reference TRBV29-1 and TRBJ1-1, the full variable domain is SAVISQKPSRDICQRGTSLTIQCQVDSQVTMMFWYRQQPGQSLTLIATANQGSEATYESGFVIDKFPISRPNLTFSTLTVSNMSPEDSSIYLCSVHPLQGNTEAFFGQGTRLTVV.

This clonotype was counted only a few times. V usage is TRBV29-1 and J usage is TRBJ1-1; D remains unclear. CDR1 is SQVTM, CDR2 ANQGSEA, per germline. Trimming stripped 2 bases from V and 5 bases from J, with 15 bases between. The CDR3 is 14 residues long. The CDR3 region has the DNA TGCAGCGTTGAAAGTGCCGGCAAATCAACTGAAGCTTTCTTT. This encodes CSVESAGKSTEAFF.

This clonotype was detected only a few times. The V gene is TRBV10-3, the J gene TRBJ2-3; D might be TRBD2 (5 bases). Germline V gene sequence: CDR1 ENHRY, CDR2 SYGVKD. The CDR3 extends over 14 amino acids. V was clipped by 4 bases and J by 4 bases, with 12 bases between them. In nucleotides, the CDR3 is TGTGCCATCAGTGGAGGGCCCACCCCAGATACGCAGTATTTT. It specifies CAISGGPTPDTQYF.

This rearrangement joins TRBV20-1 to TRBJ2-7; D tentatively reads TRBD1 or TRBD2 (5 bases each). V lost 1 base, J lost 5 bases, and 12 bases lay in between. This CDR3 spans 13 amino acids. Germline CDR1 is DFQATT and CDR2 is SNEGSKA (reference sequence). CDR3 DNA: TGCAGTGCTAGAGGGGACCCGACCCACGAGCAGTACTTC. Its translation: CSARGDPTHEQYF.

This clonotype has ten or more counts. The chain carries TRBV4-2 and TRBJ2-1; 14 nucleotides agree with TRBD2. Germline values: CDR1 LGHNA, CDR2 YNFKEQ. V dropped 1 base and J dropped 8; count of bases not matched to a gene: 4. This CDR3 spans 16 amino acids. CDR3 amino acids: CASSQGGLAGGHEQFF. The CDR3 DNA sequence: TGTGCCAGCAGCCAAGGTGGACTAGCGGGGGGCCATGAGCAGTTCTTC.

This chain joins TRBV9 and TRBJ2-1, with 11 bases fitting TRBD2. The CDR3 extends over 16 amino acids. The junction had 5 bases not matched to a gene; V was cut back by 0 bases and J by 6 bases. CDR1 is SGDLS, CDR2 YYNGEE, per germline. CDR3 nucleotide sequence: TGTGCCAGCAGCGTAGAGCATAGCGGGGGGGTCAATGAGCAGTTCTTC. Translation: CASSVEHSGGVNEQFF.

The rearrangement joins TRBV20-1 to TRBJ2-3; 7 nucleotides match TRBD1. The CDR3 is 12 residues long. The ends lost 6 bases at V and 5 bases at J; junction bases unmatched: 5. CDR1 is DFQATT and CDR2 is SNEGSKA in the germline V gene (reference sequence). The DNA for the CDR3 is TGCAGTGCAGCTACAGGGGAAGATACGCAGTATTTT. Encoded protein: CSAATGEDTQYF.

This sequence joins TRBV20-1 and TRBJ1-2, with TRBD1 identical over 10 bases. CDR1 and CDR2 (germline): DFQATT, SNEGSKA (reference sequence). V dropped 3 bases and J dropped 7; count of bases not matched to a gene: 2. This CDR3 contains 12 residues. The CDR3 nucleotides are TGCAGTGCTAGCCGGGACAGGGGTGGCTACACCTTC. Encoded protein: CSASRDRGGYTF.

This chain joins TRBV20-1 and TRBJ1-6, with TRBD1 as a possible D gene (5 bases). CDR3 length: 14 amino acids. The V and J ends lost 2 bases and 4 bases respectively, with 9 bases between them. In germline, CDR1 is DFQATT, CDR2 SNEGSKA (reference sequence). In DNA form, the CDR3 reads TGCAGTGCTAGATCTACAGGTTATAATTCACCCCTCCACTTT. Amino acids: CSARSTGYNSPLHF.